This is a list of T cell receptor beta chains from one sample in a study of post-analysis software for immune sequencing data. TCRdb fed the PCR reads into MiXCR, producing one record per CDR3 protein. The sample contains about 820,000 distinct CDR3 sequences, approximately 57% of which appear only once. The sequenced material came from blood. The receptor set was obtained from a girl aged 10 to 17 with multiple sclerosis. Both conserved end residues are part of each CDR3. A D gene is named only where the DNA matches it firmly. Rows give clone size only sometimes, using once, few, many, or a class for an expanded clone.

TRBV7-9	.	TRBJ2-3	few	16	TGTGCCAGCAGCCACACGGGGCGTCGAGGCACAGATACGCAGTATTTT	CASSHTGRRGTDTQYF
TRBV20-1	TRBD2	TRBJ2-5	.	16	TGCAGTGCTAGAGATAGGACTAGCGGGATCCAAGAGACCCAGTACTTC	CSARDRTSGIQETQYF
TRBV6-6	.	TRBJ2-1	.	16	TGTGCCAGCAGTTACTCGGCTGGTGGGCTAGCTGAAGAGCAGTTCTTC	CASSYSAGGLAEEQFF
TRBV9	.	TRBJ2-2	few	16	TGTGCCAGCAGCGTAGTAGGCCTAGCGAACACCGGGGAGCTGTTTTTT	CASSVVGLANTGELFF
TRBV9	TRBD1	TRBJ2-7	few	14	TGTGCCAGCAGCAACCGGGACAGGTCCTACGAGCAGTACTTC	CASSNRDRSYEQYF
TRBV9	.	TRBJ2-1	.	15	TGTGCCAGCAGCGCTCCCCTCCCTCCAAACAATGAGCAGTTCTTC	CASSAPLPPNNEQFF
TRBV6-1	.	TRBJ2-7	.	17	TGTGCCAGCAGTGACACCGTGGGGAAAAAGGATTCCCACGAGCAGTACTTC	CASSDTVGKKDSHEQYF
TRBV7-9	.	TRBJ2-7	few	17	TGTGCCAGCAGTCGCCGACTTCGATTTCCCAATTTGGAGGAGCAGTACTTC	CASSRRLRFPNLEEQYF
TRBV20-1	TRBD2	TRBJ2-3	few	18	TGCAGTGCTAGAGATAGGACTAGCGGGAGGATTTGGGGTGATACGCAGTATTTT	CSARDRTSGRIWGDTQYF
TRBV6-5	.	TRBJ1-2	many	12	TGTGCCAGCAGCCCTGGGGGCTATGGCTACACCTTC	CASSPGGYGYTF
TRBV5-1	TRBD1	TRBJ2-7	few	15	TGCGCCAGCAGCCCCGCCGCGGACAGGACCTACGAGCAGTACTTC	CASSPAADRTYEQYF
TRBV2	TRBD2	TRBJ2-2	.	14	TGTGCCAGCCTAGCGGGGGGGATCACCGGGGAGCTGTTTTTT	CASLAGGITGELFF
TRBV20-1	TRBD2	TRBJ2-1	.	16	TGCAGTGCTAGAGTCGGTAGCGGGGGCTCCTGCAATGAGCAGTTCTTC	CSARVGSGGSCNEQFF
TRBV9	.	TRBJ2-7	.	13	TGTGCCAGCAGCGTAACAGGGTACAATGAGCAGTACTTC	CASSVTGYNEQYF
TRBV4-1	TRBD2	TRBJ2-7	.	15	TGCGCCAGCAGCCAAGATCCGACTAGCGGGAACGAGCAGTACTTC	CASSQDPTSGNEQYF
TRBV7-2	.	TRBJ2-1	few	15	TGTGCCAGCAGCTTAACGTCCGAGTCCTACAATGAGCAGTTCTTC	CASSLTSESYNEQFF
TRBV29-1	.	TRBJ2-7	few	15	TGCAGCGTTATAATTGGGGGGACGGCGGAGGACGAGCAGTACTTC	CSVIIGGTAEDEQYF
TRBV12-3/TRBV12-4	TRBD1	TRBJ1-2	few	11	TGTGCCAGCAGTGACAGGGTGGACTACACCTTC	CASSDRVDYTF
TRBV7-2	TRBD2	TRBJ2-1	few	15	TGTGCCAGCAGCCGAATAGCGGGGGGGTACAATGAGCAGTTCTTC	CASSRIAGGYNEQFF
TRBV5-6	TRBD2	TRBJ2-1	.	13	TGTGCCAGCAGCCGGACTAGCGCCGATGAGCAGTTCTTC	CASSRTSADEQFF
TRBV7-2	TRBD2	TRBJ2-3	.	14	TGTGCCAGCAGCTTTTCGGGGGGTATGGATACGCAGTATTTT	CASSFSGGMDTQYF
TRBV5-1	.	TRBJ2-5	few	15	TGCGCCAGCACCCCGGCCCTGGTGGGGGAAGAGACCCAGTACTTC	CASTPALVGEETQYF
TRBV29-1	TRBD1	TRBJ2-7	.	15	TGCAGCGTAGTCGGGACAGGCGGACCTTCCTACGAGCAGTACTTC	CSVVGTGGPSYEQYF
TRBV6-5	TRBD2	TRBJ2-3	.	17	TGTGCCAGCAGTTACTCGATAGCGGGAGGGGCCCCAGATACGCAGTATTTT	CASSYSIAGGAPDTQYF
TRBV20-1	TRBD1	TRBJ2-4	once	14	TGCAGTGCTAGAGGAAACAGGGGTAGTCCCATTCAGTACTTC	CSARGNRGSPIQYF
TRBV5-1	.	TRBJ1-1	.	14	TGCGCCAGCAGCTTGGATTCAGTTGCCACTGAAGCTTTCTTT	CASSLDSVATEAFF
TRBV29-1	.	TRBJ2-1	few	16	TGCAGCGTTGAAGATCTGAGTCAGGGGACCTACAATGAGCAGTTCTTC	CSVEDLSQGTYNEQFF
TRBV6-2/TRBV6-3	.	TRBJ2-7	.	16	TGTGCCAGCATTCTCGGACCCGGGACACACAAGTACGAGCAGTACTTC	CASILGPGTHKYEQYF
TRBV12-3/TRBV12-4	.	TRBJ2-2	few	16	TGTGCCAGCAGTCTCCGGTCCCGGACCCCACCCGGGGAGCTGTTTTTT	CASSLRSRTPPGELFF
TRBV5-1	TRBD2	TRBJ2-1	.	16	TGCGCCAGCAGCGGGACAAGAGCGGGGGGTTACAATGAGCAGTTCTTC	CASSGTRAGGYNEQFF
TRBV7-2	TRBD2	TRBJ2-7	once	19	TGTGCCAGCACCTCAGGACGGGGACTAGCGGACCTGAGCTCCTACGAGCAGTACTTC	CASTSGRGLADLSSYEQYF
TRBV20-1	.	TRBJ2-1	few	12	TGCAGTGCTCTACCCCTTGGTGGTGAGCAGTTCTTC	CSALPLGGEQFF
TRBV3-1	TRBD2	TRBJ2-5	.	16	TGTGCCAGCAGCCGGGGACTAGCGGGGCCAGAAGAGACCCAGTACTTC	CASSRGLAGPEETQYF
TRBV9	TRBD2	TRBJ2-1	.	21	TGTGTCAGCAGCTCAAACCAATTCTCCGGGACTAGCGGGGGGGCCATAAATGAGCAGTTCTTC	CVSSSNQFSGTSGGAINEQFF
TRBV6-1	TRBD2	TRBJ2-2	.	19	TGTGCCAGCAGTGATCCGGGACTAGCGGACGAACGAAACACCGGGGAGCTGTTTTTT	CASSDPGLADERNTGELFF
TRBV11-2	.	TRBJ2-1	.	15	TGTGCCAGCAGCCAAGGCTATAGAGGACGGGAGACCCAGTTCTTC	CASSQGYRGRETQFF
TRBV7-2	.	TRBJ2-7	few	15	TGTGCCAGCAGCAGAGGTAACCGGGACCTCGGAGAGCAGTACTTC	CASSRGNRDLGEQYF
TRBV29-1	.	TRBJ2-7	.	13	TGCAGCGTTGAAGGCCAGGGCCCCTACGAGCAGTACTTC	CSVEGQGPYEQYF
TRBV6-2/TRBV6-3	TRBD1	TRBJ2-5	once	17	TGTGCCAGCAGTTACGAGACAGGGGGCGCGGGTCAAGAGACCCAGTACTTC	CASSYETGGAGQETQYF
TRBV4-2	.	TRBJ2-1	.	17	TGTGCCAGCAGCCAAGAAGGAGCTGCGAGCTCCTACAATGAGCAGTTCTTC	CASSQEGAASSYNEQFF
TRBV4-1	.	TRBJ2-3	.	15	TGCGCCAGCAGCCAAGATGGGGACCCTACAGATACGCAGTATTTT	CASSQDGDPTDTQYF
TRBV7-9	TRBD1	TRBJ1-4	.	19	TGTGCCAGCAGCCTCCCTACGACAGGGGCAGTCGGCACTAATGAAAAACTGTTTTTT	CASSLPTTGAVGTNEKLFF
TRBV7-9	.	TRBJ2-1	.	12	TGTGCCAGCAGGATGGCTCACAATGAGCAGTTCTTC	CASRMAHNEQFF
TRBV29-1	TRBD1	TRBJ1-2	.	17	TGCAGCGTTGAAGATCTCGGGGACAGGGGGTCAGGCTATGGCTACACCTTC	CSVEDLGDRGSGYGYTF
TRBV12-3/TRBV12-4	.	TRBJ2-3	.	13	TGTGCCAGCAGACTTGATTCTACAGATACGCAGTATTTT	CASRLDSTDTQYF